The 17 T cell receptor beta chains listed next were all sequenced from one sample in a study of beta chain features in type 1 diabetes. Study results and limitations: TCRB CDR3s were moderately but significantly shorter in Type 1 diabetes patients in all four CD4+ subsets.

These receptors' antigens are unknown. The investigators reverse transcribed all of the isolated RNA, so they sequenced expressed TCRB transcripts. Libraries were prepared by immunoSEQ multiplex PCR; TCRdb keeps only in-frame clonotypes and omits some of them. Of 95,000 to 150,000 clones detected, around 17% appear once; the ten largest clones hold approximately 2.2%. The sequencing input was central memory CD4+ T cells from blood. All receptors derive from a young man with type 1 diabetes.

This sequence joins TRBV6-5 and TRBJ1-1, with D unresolved. Per the germline V gene, CDR1 is MNHEY and CDR2 is SVGAGI. Between the trimmed V and J ends, which lost 6 bases and 2 bases, there was a span of 4 bases. The CDR3 is 11 amino acids. The DNA for the CDR3 is TGTGCCAGCAGGTACAACACTGAAGCTTTCTTT. It specifies CASRYNTEAFF.

The table lists this clone with a few counts. CDR3 sequence reads: CKEGAEKLFF. The CDR3 region has the DNA TGTAAGGAGGGGGCTGAAAAACTGTTTTTT. The genes are TRBV7-9 and TRBJ1-4; 7 positions agree with TRBD1. CDR1 is SEHNR, CDR2 FQNEAQ, per germline (reference sequence). The CDR3 length is 10 residues.

The chain joins TRBV18 to TRBJ2-7; no definite D call. Trimming took 4 bases from V and 6 from J, leaving 10 bases between them. The CDR3 covers 12 residues. Germline-derived CDR1 and CDR2 are KGHSH and LQKENI. This chain's CDR3 is CASSQNKVEQYF. The DNA of the CDR3 is TGTGCCAGCTCACAAAACAAGGTCGAGCAGTACTTC.

This clone has more than one count but fewer than ten. CDR3 sequence: CASSPGTGDNYGYTF. The DNA of the CDR3 is TGTGCCAGCAGCCCCGGGACAGGGGATAACTATGGCTACACCTTC. The chain recombines TRBV7-9 with TRBJ1-2, with 10 bases matching TRBD1. Germline V gives CDR1 SEHNR, CDR2 FQNEAQ (reference sequence). J lost 1 base, V lost 5 bases, and 4 bases had no gene match. The CDR3 runs to 15 residues.

Only a few counts were recorded for this clone. This chain links TRBV18 with TRBJ1-2; no clear D. Germline V gene data show CDR1 as KGHSH and CDR2 as LQKENI. The V end lost 4 bases, the J end lost 5 bases, and 11 bases lay between the germline ends. The CDR3 has 13 amino acids. The chain's CDR3 is CASSQGYNYGYTF. In DNA form, the CDR3 reads TGTGCCAGCTCACAGGGTTACAATTATGGCTACACCTTC. The complete variable domain, with remaining parts taken from reference TRBV18 and TRBJ1-2, reads NAGVMQNPRHLVRRRGQEARLRCSPMKGHSHVYWYRQLPEEGLKFMVYLQKENIIDESGMPKERFSAEFPKEGPSILRIQQVVRGDSAAYFCASSQGYNYGYTFGSGTRLTVV.

This clone showed up just a few times. The V and J genes are TRBV28 and TRBJ2-1; 9 bases align to TRBD2. Germline lookup yields CDR1 MDHEN and CDR2 SYDVKM. The CDR3 has 15 residues. The junction had 6 bases not matched to a gene; V was cut back by 5 bases and J by 4 bases. Here the CDR3 reads CASSPQRGEYNEQFF. The CDR3 DNA reads TGTGCCAGCAGTCCCCAGCGGGGGGAGTACAATGAGCAGTTCTTC.

The chain links TRBV11-2 to TRBJ2-5; 10 bases line up with TRBD2. The germline gives CDR1 SGHAT, CDR2 FQNNGV. With V trimmed by 5 bases and J by 0 bases, 9 bases remained unmatched. This CDR3 is built from 17 residues. CDR3 bases: TGTGCCAGCAGCCAATTTCCACTAGCGGGAAACCAAGAGACCCAGTACTTC. This codes for CASSQFPLAGNQETQYF.

This clone has just a few counts. V is TRBV19 and J is TRBJ2-2; no firm D call. CDR3 size: 13 residues. V lost 5 bases, J lost 7 bases, and 11 bases lay in between. Germline V gives CDR1 LNHDA, CDR2 SQIVND (reference sequence). The CDR3 region has the DNA TGTGCCAGTAGTCTCCCAACTGGCGGGGAGCTGTTTTTT. This encodes CASSLPTGGELFF.

This clone was seen more than once but under ten times. The chain is built from TRBV11-3 and TRBJ1-6; D unresolved. The V end was cut by 2 bases, the J end by 4 bases, with 9 bases between. The germline CDR1 and CDR2 sequences are SGHNT and YENEEA. The CDR3 extends over 15 amino acids. The CDR3 nucleotides are TGTGCCAGCAGCTTATCCGCCGAGTATAATTCACCCCTCCACTTT. This encodes CASSLSAEYNSPLHF.

This clone has a handful of counts. This chain connects TRBV30 to TRBJ2-5; possibly TRBD1 for D (6 bases). Germline V gene sequence: CDR1 GTSNPN, CDR2 SVGIG (reference sequence). With 3 bases removed from V and 3 bases from J, the gap between germline ends came to 14 bases. This CDR3 spans 14 amino acids. The CDR3 region is CAWSPGTQKETQYF. DNA for the CDR3: TGTGCCTGGAGCCCCGGGACACAAAAAGAGACCCAGTACTTC.

The chain carries TRBV4-2 and TRBJ2-4, with 8 bases lining up with TRBD1. CDR1 and CDR2 from the germline V gene are LGHNA and YNFKEQ. This CDR3 spans 17 amino acids. J gave up 3 bases and V 1 base, and 8 bases lay outside the gene matches. CDR3 DNA: TGTGCCAGCAGCCAAGCCGTGGGACAGGAGGGCAAAAACATTCAGTACTTC. It codes for CASSQAVGQEGKNIQYF.

This chain links TRBV7-2 with TRBJ2-5; 10 bases match TRBD2. Germline trimming cut 5 bases from V and 7 bases from J; bases unmatched to any gene: 7. CDR1 SGHTA and CDR2 FQGNSA come from the germline V gene. CDR3 length: 14 amino acids. The DNA of the CDR3 is TGTGCCAGCAGCACCGGGACTAGCGCTGGGACCCAGTACTTC. Protein: CASSTGTSAGTQYF. The whole variable domain, remainder taken from reference TRBV7-2 and TRBJ2-5, is GAGVSQSPSNKVTEKGKDVELRCDPISGHTALYWYRQSLGQGLEFLIYFQGNSAPDKSGLPSDRFSAERTGGSVSTLTIQRTQQEDSAVYLCASSTGTSAGTQYFGPGTRLLVL.

The table lists this clone with a few counts. One end of the junction varies from germline; a read error may be responsible. The J gene is TRBJ2-2, the V gene TRBV7-7, with TRBD1 matching over 7 bases. Germline values: CDR1 SSHAT, CDR2 FNYEAQ (reference sequence). The CDR3 loop spans 13 amino acids. CDR3 protein: CASSLRQGEVRFF. The CDR3 DNA reads as TGTGCTAGCAGCTTAAGACAGGGCGAGGTGCGGTTTTTT.

This clone was picked up one time. The rearrangement uses TRBV7-2 and TRBJ2-1, with 9 positions matching TRBD1. V lost 5 bases and J lost 3; bases outside the gene matches: 5. The CDR3 spans 15 residues. In germline, CDR1 is SGHTA, CDR2 FQGNSA. The CDR3, as DNA: TGTGCCAGCAGCCTCGGGACAGGGAGCTACAATGAGCAGTTCTTC. It encodes CASSLGTGSYNEQFF.

This clone has a count of ten or more. This rearrangement joins TRBV7-9 to TRBJ2-6, with unresolved D. The CDR3 spans 15 residues. V was clipped by 3 bases and J by 0 bases, with 6 bases between them. CDR1 and CDR2 from the germline V gene are SEHNR and FQNEAQ (reference sequence). The CDR3 reads CASSFGLSGANVLTF. The CDR3 nucleotides read TGTGCCAGCAGCTTTGGGCTCTCTGGGGCCAACGTCCTGACTTTC.

This clone was seen a few times. V and J are TRBV9 and TRBJ2-1; the D gene could be TRBD1 or TRBD2 (5 bases each). The ends were cut back, 0 bases at V and 5 bases at J, with 15 bases in the middle. The germline V gene has CDR1 SGDLS and CDR2 YYNGEE. This CDR3 is built from 16 residues. For the CDR3, the DNA is TGTGCCAGCAGCGTAGCGGGGCAGCCGGGCGACAATGAGCAGTTCTTC. This sequence encodes CASSVAGQPGDNEQFF. Drawing the rest from reference TRBV9 and TRBJ2-1, the complete variable domain is DSGVTQTPKHLITATGQRVTLRCSPRSGDLSVYWYQQSLDQGLQFLIQYYNGEERAKGNILERFSAQQFPDLHSELNLSSLELGDSALYFCASSVAGQPGDNEQFFGPGTRLTVL.

At least ten counts were recorded for this clone. This chain joins TRBV5-1 and TRBJ1-1; D uncertain. The CDR3 has 13 residues. CDR1 and CDR2 from the germline V gene are SGHRS and YFSETQ. V was pared by 4 bases and J by 3 bases, with 10 bases between. This CDR3 reads CASSLRQDTEAFF. In DNA form, the CDR3 reads TGCGCCAGCAGCCTCCGACAAGACACTGAAGCTTTCTTT.